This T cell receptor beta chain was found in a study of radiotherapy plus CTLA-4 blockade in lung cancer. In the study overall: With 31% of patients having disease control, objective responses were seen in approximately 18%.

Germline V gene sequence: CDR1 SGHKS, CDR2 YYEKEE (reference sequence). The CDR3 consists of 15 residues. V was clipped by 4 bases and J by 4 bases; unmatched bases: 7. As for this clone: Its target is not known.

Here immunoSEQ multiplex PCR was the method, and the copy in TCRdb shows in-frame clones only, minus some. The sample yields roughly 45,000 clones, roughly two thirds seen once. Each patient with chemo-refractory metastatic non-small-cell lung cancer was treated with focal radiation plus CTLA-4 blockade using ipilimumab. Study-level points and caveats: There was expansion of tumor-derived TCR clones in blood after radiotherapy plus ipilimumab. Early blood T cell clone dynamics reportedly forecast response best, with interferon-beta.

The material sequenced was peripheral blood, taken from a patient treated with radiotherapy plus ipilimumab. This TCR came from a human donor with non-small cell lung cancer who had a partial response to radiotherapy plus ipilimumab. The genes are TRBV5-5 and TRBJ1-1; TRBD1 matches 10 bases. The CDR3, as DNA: TGTGCCAGCAGCCCCTCCGGGACAGGGGTCACTGAAGCTTTCTTT. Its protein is CASSPSGTGVTEAFF.